This TCR beta chain was obtained from a study of response to subunit inactivated influenza vaccine. This clonotype was observed at least ten times. This CDR3 region has 12 residues. The ends were cut back, 3 bases at V and 4 bases at J, with 9 bases in the middle. CDR1 SQVTM and CDR2 ANQGSEA come from the germline V gene. MiXCR was run by TCRdb on the RT-PCR reads, yielding one entry per CDR3 protein. The repertoire holds a few hundred thousand distinct CDR3 sequences, with over 9% as singletons. Material: non-naive T cells sorted from PBMCs, obtained around 14 days before vaccination. The sequence derives from a man aged 50-59 years who received an inactivated influenza vaccine. The chain is built from TRBV29-1 and TRBJ1-1; the D gene is possibly TRBD1 (5 bases). CDR3 in DNA: TGCAGCGTTGATAAGGGGAGCACTGAAGCTTTCTTT. Its translation: CSVDKGSTEAFF.